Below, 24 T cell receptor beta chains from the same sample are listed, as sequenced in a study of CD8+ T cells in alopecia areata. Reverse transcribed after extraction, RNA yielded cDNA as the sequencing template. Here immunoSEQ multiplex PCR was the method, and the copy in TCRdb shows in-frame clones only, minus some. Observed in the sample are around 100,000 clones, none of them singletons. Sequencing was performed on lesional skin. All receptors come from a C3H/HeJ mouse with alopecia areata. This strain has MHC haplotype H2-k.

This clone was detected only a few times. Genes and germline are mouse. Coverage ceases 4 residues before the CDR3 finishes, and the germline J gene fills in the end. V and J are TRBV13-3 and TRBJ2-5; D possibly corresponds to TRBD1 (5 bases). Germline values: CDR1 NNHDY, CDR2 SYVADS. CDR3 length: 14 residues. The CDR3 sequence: CASSDREEGDTQYF. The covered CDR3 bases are TGTGCCAGCAGTGACAGGGAGGAAGGAGAC. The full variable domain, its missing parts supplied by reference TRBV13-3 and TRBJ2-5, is EAAVTQSPRSKVAVTGGKVTLSCHQTNNHDYMYWYRQDTGHGLRLIHYSYVADSTEKGDIPDGYKASRPSQENFSLILELASLSQTAVYFCASSDREEGDTQYFGPGTRLLVL.

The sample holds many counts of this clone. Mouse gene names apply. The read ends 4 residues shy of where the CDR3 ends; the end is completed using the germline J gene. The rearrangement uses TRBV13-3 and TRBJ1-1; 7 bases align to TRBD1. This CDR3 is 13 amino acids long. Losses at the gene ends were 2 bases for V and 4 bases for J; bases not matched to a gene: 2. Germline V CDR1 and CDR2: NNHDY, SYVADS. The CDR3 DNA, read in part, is TGTGCCAGCAGTGAAGGGACAGCCACA. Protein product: CASSEGTAT. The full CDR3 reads CASSEGTATEVFF.

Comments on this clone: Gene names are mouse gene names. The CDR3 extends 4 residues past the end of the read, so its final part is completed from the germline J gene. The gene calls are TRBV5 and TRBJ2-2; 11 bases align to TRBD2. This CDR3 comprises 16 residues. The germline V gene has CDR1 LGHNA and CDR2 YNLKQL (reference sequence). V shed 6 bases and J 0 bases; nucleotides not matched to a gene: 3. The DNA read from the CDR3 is TGTGCCAGCAGGGACTGGGGGGCTGCAAACACCGGG. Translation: CASRDWGAANTG. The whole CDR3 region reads CASRDWGAANTGQLYF.

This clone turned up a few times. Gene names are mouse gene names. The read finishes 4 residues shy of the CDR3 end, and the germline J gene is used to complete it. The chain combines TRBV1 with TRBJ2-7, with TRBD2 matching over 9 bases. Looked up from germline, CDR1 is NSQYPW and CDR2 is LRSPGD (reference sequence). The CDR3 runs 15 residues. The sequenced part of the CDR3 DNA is TGCACCTGCAGTGCAGAGCCTGGGGGGGGTTAT. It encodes CTCSAEPGGGY. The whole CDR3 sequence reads CTCSAEPGGGYEQYF.

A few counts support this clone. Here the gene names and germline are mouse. The part of the CDR3 DNA that was read is TGTGCCAGCACCTCGACAGATTCCAACGAA. Protein product: CASTSTDSNE. In full, the CDR3 is CASTSTDSNERLFF. The chain has TRBV13-3 and TRBJ1-4; the D gene is possibly TRBD1 (5 bases). Coverage ceases 4 residues before the CDR3 finishes, and the germline J gene fills in the end. Germline-derived CDR1 and CDR2 are NNHDY and SYVADS. This CDR3 spans 14 amino acids. Trimming left V 6 bases short and J 1 base short, with 10 bases between.

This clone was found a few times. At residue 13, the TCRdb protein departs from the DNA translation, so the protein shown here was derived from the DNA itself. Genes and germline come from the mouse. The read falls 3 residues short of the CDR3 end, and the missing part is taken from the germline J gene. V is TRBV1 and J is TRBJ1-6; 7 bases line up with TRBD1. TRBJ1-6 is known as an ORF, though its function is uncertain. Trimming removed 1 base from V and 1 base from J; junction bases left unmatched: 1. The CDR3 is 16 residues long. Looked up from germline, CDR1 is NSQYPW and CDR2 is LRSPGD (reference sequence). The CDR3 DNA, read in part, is TGCACCTGCAGTGCAGGGGACAGATCCTATAATTCGCCC. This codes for CTCSAGDRSYNSP. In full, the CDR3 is CTCSAGDRSYNSPLYF.

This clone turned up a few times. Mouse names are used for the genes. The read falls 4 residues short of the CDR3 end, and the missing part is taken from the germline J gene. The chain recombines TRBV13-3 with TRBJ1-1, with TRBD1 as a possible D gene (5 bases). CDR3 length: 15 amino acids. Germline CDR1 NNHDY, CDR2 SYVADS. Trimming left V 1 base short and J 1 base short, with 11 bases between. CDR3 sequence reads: CASSDFPGQNTEVFF. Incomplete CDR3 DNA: TGTGCCAGCAGTGATTTTCCAGGGCAAAACACA.

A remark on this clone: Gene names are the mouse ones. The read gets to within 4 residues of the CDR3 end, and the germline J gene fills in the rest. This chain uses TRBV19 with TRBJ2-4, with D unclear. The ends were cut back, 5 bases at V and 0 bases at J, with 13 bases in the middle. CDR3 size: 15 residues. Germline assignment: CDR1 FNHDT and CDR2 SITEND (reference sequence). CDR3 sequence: CASSLPKTSQNTLYF. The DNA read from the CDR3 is TGTGCCAGCAGCCTACCGAAAACTAGTCAAAAC. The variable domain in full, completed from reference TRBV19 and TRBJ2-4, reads GGIITQTPKFLIGQEGQKLTLKCQQNFNHDTMYWYRQDSGKGLRLIYYSITENDLQKGDLSEGYDASREKKSSFSLTVTSAQKNEMAVFLCASSLPKTSQNTLYFGAGTRLSVL.

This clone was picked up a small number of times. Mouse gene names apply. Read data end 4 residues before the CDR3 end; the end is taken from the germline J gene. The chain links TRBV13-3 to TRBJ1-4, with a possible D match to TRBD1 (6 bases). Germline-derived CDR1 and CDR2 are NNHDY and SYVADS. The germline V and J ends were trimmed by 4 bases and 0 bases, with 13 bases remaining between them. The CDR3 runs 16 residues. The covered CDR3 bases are TGTGCCAGCAGTCACCCGGGACACTTTTCCAACGAA. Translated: CASSHPGHFSNE. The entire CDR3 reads CASSHPGHFSNERLFF.

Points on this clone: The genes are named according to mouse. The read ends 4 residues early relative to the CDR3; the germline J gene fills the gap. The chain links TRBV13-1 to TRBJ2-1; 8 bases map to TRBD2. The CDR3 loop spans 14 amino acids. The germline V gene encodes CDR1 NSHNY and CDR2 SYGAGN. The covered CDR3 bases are TGTGCCAGCAGTGATAGGACTGGGAGAGCT. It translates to CASSDRTGRA. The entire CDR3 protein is CASSDRTGRAEQFF.

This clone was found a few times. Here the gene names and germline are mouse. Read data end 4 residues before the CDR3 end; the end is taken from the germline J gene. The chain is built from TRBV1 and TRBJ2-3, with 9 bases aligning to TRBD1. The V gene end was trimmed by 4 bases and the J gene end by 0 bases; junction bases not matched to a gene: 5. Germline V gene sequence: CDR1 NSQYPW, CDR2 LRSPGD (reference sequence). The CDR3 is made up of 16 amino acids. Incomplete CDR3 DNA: TGCACCTGCAGTGTAGACAGGGGGGCTAGTGCAGAA. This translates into CTCSVDRGASAE. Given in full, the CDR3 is CTCSVDRGASAETLYF.

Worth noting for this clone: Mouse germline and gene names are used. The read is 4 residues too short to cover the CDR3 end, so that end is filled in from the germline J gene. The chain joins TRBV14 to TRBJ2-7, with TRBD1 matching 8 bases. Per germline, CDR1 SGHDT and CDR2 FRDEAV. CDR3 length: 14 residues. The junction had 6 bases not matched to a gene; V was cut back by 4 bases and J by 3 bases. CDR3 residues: CASSRGQGNYEQYF. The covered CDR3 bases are TGTGCCAGCAGTCGTGGACAGGGTAACTAT.

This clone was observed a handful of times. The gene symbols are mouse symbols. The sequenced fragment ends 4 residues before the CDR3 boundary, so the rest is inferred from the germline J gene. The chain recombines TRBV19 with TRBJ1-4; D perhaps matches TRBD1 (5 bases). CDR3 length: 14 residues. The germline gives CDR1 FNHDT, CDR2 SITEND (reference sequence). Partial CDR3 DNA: TGTGCCAGCATAGGGCAGGGTTGGAGCGAA. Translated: CASIGQGWSE. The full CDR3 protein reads CASIGQGWSERLFF.

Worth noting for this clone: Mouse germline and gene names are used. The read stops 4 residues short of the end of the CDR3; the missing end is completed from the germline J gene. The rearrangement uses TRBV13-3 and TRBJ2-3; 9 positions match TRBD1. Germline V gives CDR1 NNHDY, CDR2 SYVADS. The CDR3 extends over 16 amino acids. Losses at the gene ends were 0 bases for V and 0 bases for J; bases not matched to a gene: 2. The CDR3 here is CASSDADRGSAETLYF. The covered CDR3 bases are TGTGCCAGCAGTGATGCCGACAGGGGGAGTGCAGAA.

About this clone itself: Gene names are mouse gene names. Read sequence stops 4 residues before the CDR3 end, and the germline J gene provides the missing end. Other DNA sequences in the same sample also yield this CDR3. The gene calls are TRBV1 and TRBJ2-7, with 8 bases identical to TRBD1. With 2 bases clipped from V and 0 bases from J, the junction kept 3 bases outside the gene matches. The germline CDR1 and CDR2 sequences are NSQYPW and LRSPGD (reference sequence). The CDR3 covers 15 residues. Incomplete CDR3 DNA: TGCACCTGCAGTGCACCAACAGGGGGCTCCTAT. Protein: CTCSAPTGGSY. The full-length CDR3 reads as CTCSAPTGGSYEQYF.

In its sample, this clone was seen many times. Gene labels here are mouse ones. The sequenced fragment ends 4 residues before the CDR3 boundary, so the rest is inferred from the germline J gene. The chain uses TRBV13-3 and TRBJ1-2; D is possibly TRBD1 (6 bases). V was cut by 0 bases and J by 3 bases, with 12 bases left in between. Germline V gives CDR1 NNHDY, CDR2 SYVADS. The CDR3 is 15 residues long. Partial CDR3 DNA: TGTGCCAGCAGTGATGTGGGGGGCGCTGACTCC. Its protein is CASSDVGGADS. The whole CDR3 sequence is CASSDVGGADSDYTF.

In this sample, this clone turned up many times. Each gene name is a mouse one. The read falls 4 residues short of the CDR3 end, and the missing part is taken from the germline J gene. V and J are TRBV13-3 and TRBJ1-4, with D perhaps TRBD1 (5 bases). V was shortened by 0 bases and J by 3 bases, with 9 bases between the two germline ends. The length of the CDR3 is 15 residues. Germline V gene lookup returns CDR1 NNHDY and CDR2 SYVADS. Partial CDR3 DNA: TGTGCCAGCAGTGATGGCAGGGCGGCCAACGAA. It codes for CASSDGRAANE. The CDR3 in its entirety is CASSDGRAANERLFF.

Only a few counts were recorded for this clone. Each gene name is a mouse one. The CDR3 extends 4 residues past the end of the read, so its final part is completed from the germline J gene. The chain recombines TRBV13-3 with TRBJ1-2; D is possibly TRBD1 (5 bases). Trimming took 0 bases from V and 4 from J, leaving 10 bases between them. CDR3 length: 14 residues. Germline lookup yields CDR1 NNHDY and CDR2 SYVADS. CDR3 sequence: CASSDAWGSSDYTF. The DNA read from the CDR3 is TGTGCCAGCAGTGATGCCTGGGGCAGCTCC.

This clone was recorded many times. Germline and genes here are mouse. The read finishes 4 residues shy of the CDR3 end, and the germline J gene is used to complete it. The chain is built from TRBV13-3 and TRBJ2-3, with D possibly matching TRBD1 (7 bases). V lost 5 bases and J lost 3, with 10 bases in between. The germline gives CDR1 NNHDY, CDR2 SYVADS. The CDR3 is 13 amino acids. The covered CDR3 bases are TGTGCCAGCAGAGGGGGCGCGGCAGAA. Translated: CASRGGAAE. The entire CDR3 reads CASRGGAAETLYF.

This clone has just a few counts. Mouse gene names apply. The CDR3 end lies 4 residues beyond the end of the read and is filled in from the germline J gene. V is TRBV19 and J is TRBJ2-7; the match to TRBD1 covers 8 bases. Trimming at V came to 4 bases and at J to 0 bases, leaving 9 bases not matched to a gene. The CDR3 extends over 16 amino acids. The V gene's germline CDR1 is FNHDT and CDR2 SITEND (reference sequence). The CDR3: CASSPGTGPLSYEQYF. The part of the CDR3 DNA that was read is TGTGCCAGCAGTCCCGGGACAGGCCCTCTCTCCTAT.

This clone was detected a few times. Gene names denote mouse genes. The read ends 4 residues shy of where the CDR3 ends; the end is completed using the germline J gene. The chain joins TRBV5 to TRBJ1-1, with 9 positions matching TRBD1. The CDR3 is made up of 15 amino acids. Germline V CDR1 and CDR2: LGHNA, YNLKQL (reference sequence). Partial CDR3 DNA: TGTGCCAGCAGCCAAGATCACAGGGGGCTGACA. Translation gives CASSQDHRGLT. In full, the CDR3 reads CASSQDHRGLTEVFF.

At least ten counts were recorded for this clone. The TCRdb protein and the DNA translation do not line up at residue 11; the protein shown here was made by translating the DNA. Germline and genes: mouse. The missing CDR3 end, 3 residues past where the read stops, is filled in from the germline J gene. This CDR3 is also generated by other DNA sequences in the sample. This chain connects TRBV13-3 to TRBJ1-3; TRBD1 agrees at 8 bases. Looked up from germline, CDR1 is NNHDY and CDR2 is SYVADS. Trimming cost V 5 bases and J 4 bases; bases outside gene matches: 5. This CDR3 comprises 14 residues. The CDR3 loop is CASSRQGRGNTLYF. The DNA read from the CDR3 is TGTGCCAGCAGCCGACAGGGGCGGGGAAATACG. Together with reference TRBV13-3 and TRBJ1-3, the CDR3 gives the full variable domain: EAAVTQSPRSKVAVTGGKVTLSCHQTNNHDYMYWYRQDTGHGLRLIHYSYVADSTEKGDIPDGYKASRPSQENFSLILELASLSQTAVYFCASSRQGRGNTLYFGEGSRLIVV.

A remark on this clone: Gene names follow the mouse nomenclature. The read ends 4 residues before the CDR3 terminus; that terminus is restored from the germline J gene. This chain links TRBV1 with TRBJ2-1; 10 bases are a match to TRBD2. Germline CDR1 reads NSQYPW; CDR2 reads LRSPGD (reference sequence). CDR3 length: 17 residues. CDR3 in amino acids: CTCSADRTPGGASEQFF. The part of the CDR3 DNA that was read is TGCACCTGCAGTGCAGACCGGACTCCTGGGGGGGCCTCT.

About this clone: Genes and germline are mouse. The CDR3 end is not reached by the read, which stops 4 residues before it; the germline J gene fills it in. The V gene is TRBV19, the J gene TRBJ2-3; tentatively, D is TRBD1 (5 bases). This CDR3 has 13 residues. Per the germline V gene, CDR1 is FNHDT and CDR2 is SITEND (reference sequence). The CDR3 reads CASSMMDKETLYF. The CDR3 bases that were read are TGTGCCAGCAGTATGATGGACAAAGAA.